This TCR beta chain was profiled in a study of shared clonotypes between healthy human individuals. Study results and caveats: Estimated clonotype richness was generally higher in naive than memory subsets. Of the naive CD4 clonotypes, around 4.8% were shared across a handful of donors.

On this clone: Antigen: not known.

The CDR3 has 14 amino acids. Germline V gene sequence: CDR1 SGHRS, CDR2 YFSETQ. The ends lost 7 bases at V and 5 bases at J; junction bases unmatched: 9. Measured with immunoSEQ multiplex PCR; TCRdb has only the in-frame clones, and not every one. The data contain over 2 million clones, 80% to 95% of them singletons. The chain recombines TRBV5-1 with TRBJ2-5, with 9 positions matching TRBD2. The receptor comes from a man younger than 30 in good health. Some clones in this sample may be carry-over from other donors' samples. Sequencing was performed on naive CD4+ T cells from PBMCs. Subset in this sample: CD45RA+ positively selected. Written as DNA, the CDR3 is TGCGCCAGCGGGGGGGTAGCGGGAGCGGAGACCCAGTACTTC. Translated, it gives CASGGVAGAETQYF.